Given below is one T cell receptor (beta chain) in context. The CDR3 covers 14 residues. V dropped 3 bases and J dropped 6; count of bases not matched to a gene: 5. Germline lookup yields CDR1 SGHRS and CDR2 YFSETQ. This sample is part of a study of blood T cell repertoires in COVID-19. Study-wide background: COVID-19 samples, acute and convalescent, were from the United States, Italy and Spain. Sample material is recorded as cDNA or gDNA derived from T cells, B-cell-depleted T cells, or PBMCs.

In the original workflow: Estimates of nucleated cell counts were drawn from the amplification of reference gene primers. Sequencing was performed with immunoSEQ multiplex PCR; in TCRdb, only in-frame clones are kept and a portion is missing. The V and J calls and clone size were taken over from that table, and D and trimming were inferred from the DNA. This table holds 270,000 or so clones, approximately 87% found once. Sequenced: peripheral blood. The chain employs TRBV5-1 and TRBJ2-1; TRBD2 matches at 8 bases. The TCR comes from a woman aged 25-40 years with COVID-19, enrolled during active disease. CDR3 DNA sequence: TGCGCCAGCAGCTCGGGACTAGTTAGCAATGAGCAGTTCTTC. Residues: CASSSGLVSNEQFF.